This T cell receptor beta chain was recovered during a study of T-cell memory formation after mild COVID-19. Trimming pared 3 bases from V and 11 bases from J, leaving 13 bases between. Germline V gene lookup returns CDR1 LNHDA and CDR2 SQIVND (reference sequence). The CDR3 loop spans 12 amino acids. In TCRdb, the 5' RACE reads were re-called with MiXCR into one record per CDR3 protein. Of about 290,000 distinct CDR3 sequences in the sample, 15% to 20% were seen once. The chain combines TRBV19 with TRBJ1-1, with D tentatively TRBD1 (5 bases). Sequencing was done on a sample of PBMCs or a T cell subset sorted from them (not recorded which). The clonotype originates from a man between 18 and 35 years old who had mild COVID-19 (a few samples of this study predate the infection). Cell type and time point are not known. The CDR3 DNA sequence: TGTGCCAGTAGTATCCCGGGACTTGGGGCTTTCTTT. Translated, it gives CASSIPGLGAFF.